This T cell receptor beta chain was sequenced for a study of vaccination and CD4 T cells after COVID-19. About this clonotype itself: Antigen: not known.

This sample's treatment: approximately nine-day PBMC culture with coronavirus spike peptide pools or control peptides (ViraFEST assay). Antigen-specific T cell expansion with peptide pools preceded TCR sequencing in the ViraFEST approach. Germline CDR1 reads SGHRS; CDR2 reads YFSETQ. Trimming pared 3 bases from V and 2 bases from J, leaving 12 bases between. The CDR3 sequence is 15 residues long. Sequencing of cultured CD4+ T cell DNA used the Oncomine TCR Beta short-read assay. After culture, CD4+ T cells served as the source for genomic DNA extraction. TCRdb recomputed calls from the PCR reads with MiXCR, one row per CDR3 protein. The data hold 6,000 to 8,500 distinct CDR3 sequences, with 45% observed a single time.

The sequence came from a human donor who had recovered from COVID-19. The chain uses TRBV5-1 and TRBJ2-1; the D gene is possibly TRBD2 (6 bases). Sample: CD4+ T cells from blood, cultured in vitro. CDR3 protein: CASSWTTSPYNEQFF. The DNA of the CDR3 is TGCGCCAGCAGCTGGACGACTAGTCCCTACAATGAGCAGTTCTTC.